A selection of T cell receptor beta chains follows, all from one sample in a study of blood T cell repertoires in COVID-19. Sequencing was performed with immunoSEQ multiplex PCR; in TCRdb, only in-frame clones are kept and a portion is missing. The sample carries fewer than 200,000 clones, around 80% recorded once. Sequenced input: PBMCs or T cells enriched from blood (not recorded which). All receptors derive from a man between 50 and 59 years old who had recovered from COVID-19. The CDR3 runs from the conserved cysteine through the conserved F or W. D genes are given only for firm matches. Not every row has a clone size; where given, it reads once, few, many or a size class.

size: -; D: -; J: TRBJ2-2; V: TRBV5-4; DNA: TGTGCCAGCAGCTCCCGAGACAGGACGAACACCGGGGAGCTGTTTTTT; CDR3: CASSSRDRTNTGELFF
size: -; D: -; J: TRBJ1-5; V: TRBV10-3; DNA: TGTGCCATCAGTGGTTCGAGCAATCAGCCCCAGCATTTT; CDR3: CAISGSSNQPQHF
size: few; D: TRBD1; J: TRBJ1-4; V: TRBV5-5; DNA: TGTGCCAGCAGCTTGGCCGGGGGACAGAATAATGAAAAACTGTTTTTT; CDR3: CASSLAGGQNNEKLFF
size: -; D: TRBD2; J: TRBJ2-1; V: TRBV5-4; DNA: TGTGCCAGCAGCTTGTATCGGGGGGGCCCGATAGACTACAATGAGCAGTTCTTC; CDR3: CASSLYRGGPIDYNEQFF
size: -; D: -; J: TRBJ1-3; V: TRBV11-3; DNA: TGTGCCAGCAGCTTATCAGGGGCTGGAAACACCATATATTTT; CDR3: CASSLSGAGNTIYF
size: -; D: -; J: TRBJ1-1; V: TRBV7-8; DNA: TGTGCCAGCAGCTTAGTAGGGACAAGTGAAGCTTTCTTT; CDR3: CASSLVGTSEAFF
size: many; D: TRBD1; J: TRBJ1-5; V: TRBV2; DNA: TGTGCCAGCACCTGGGACAGGGTGAGTCAGCCCCAGCATTTT; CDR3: CASTWDRVSQPQHF
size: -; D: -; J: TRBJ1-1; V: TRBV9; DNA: TGTGCCAGCAGCCCCCCACAGGAGATGAACACTGAAGCTTTCTTT; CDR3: CASSPPQEMNTEAFF
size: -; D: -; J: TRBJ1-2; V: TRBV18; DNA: TGTGCCAGCTCACCACCAAACAGGGACTATGGCTACACCTTC; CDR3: CASSPPNRDYGYTF
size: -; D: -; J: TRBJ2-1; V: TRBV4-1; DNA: TGCGCCAGCAGCCAAGGGAGAGGGGGCAATGAGCAGTTCTTC; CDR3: CASSQGRGGNEQFF
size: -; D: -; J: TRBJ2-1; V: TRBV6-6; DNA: TGTGCCAGCAGTTATTCTGAGGACAATGAGCAGTTCTTC; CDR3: CASSYSEDNEQFF
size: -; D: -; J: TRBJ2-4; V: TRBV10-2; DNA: TGCGCCAGCAGTGAGATATGGGGGCAGAACATTCAGTACTTC; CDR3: CASSEIWGQNIQYF
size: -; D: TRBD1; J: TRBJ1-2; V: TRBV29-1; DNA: TGCAGCGTTACACCGACAGGGGAGAGCTATGGCTACACCTTC; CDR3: CSVTPTGESYGYTF
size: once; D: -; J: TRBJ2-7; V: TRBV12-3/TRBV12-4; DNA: TGTGCCAGCCGGAGGGGTCTCAACGAGCAGTACTTC; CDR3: CASRRGLNEQYF
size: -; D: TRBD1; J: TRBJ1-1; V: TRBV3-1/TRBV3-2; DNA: TGTGCCAGCAGCCCCCGAGACAGGGGGGTGAACACTGAAGCTTTCTTT; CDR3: CASSPRDRGVNTEAFF
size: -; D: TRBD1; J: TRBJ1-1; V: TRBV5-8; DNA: TGTGCCAGCATCGGACAGGTCGGTCGAGTTGAAGCTTTCTTT; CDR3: CASIGQVGRVEAFF
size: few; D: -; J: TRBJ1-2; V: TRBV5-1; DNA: TGCGCCAGCAGCGTGGACCGAGACTATGGCTACACCTTC; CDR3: CASSVDRDYGYTF
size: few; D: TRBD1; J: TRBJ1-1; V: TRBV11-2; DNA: TGTGCCAGCAACTCACGGGACAGGGGCACTGAAGCTTTCTTT; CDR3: CASNSRDRGTEAFF
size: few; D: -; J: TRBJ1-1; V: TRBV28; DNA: TGTGCCAGCAGTTTGTCCCAGGGTTCTGAAGCTTTCTTT; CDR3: CASSLSQGSEAFF
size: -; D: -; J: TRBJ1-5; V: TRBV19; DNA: TGTGCCAGTAGTATGAGTGAGAATAGCAATCAGCCCCAGCATTTT; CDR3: CASSMSENSNQPQHF
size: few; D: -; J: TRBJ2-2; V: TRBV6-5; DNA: TGTGCCAGCAGGGACTCAGACACCGGGGAGCTGTTTTTT; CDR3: CASRDSDTGELFF
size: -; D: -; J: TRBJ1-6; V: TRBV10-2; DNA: TGCGCCAGCAGTGAGACAGGGTCAGGGTCACCCCTCCACTTT; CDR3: CASSETGSGSPLHF